The 2 T cell receptor beta chains presented below share a single source sample, sequenced in a study of blood T cell repertoires in COVID-19. The protocol was immunoSEQ multiplex PCR, while the TCRdb copy is restricted to in-frame clones and leaves out a portion. Found here are just over 300,000 clones, about nine tenths of them singletons; the top ten hold about 2%. Material for sequencing was peripheral blood. Source of these receptors: a woman aged 25 to 45 with COVID-19, enrolled during active disease.

V gene TRBV7-3 combines with J gene TRBJ1-2; the D gene is possibly TRBD1 (5 bases). Germline V gives CDR1 SGHTA, CDR2 FQGTGA. The CDR3 is 15 residues long. Between the trimmed V and J ends, which lost 5 bases and 2 bases, there was a span of 15 bases. The CDR3 DNA reads as TGTGCCAGCAGCCCCCGGGAGGGGCTAAACTATGGCTACACCTTC. This translates into CASSPREGLNYGYTF.

The chain links TRBV5-1 to TRBJ1-2; 8 bases align to TRBD1. The CDR3 runs 15 residues. Germline assignment: CDR1 SGHRS and CDR2 YFSETQ. The V gene end was trimmed by 0 bases and the J gene end by 4 bases; junction bases not matched to a gene: 5. The CDR3 region has the DNA TGCGCCAGCAGCTTGGCGTGGGGACAGGCCTATGGCTACACCTTC. Translation: CASSLAWGQAYGYTF.